This T cell receptor (beta chain) is drawn from a study of regulatory T cells in long-lasting Graves disease. Study observations and caveats: Those with persistent Graves' had less TCR diversity than newly diagnosed patients. New patients shared about 910 public clonotypes, and persistent patients shared more, with approximately 2,500.

In building TCR beta libraries, iRepertoire HTBI primers were used together with Arm-PCR of CDR3 regions. The authors' processing: Samples collectively showed 62 TRBV and about 15 TRBJ segments. One entry per CDR3 protein, called by TCRdb with MiXCR from the multiplex PCR reads. These V and J calls derive from TCRdb rather than the authors' analysis. Of about 400,000 distinct CDR3 sequences in the sample, under 25% were seen once. This CDR3 has 15 amino acids. V was clipped by 5 bases and J by 6 bases; unmatched bases: 12. CDR1 is SGHTA, CDR2 FQGNSA, per germline. Turning to this clonotype: Its specificity is not known.

Time point here: persistent/refractory GD, antithyroid drugs over 5 years with positive TRAb. Following extraction of RNA from PBMCs, that RNA was used to make the TCR library. Diagnoses of Graves' disease were made by American Thyroid Association guidelines. This chain links TRBV7-2 with TRBJ1-2, with 7 bases that match TRBD1. The source material was peripheral blood mononuclear cells (PBMCs), sampled when the disease was refractory, from a patient treated with antithyroid drugs. This receptor was taken from a female donor with Graves disease. CDR3 sequence reads: CASSQQGTGLNGYTF. In DNA, the CDR3 is TGTGCCAGCAGCCAACAGGGGACGGGGCTGAATGGCTACACCTTC.